The 8 T cell receptor beta chains reported below all come from one sample, sequenced in a study of T cell repertoires in cytomegalovirus infection. Antigen specificity for these receptors is unknown. TCRdb fed the reads into MiXCR, producing one record per CDR3 protein. Of about 700,000 distinct CDR3 sequences in the sample, roughly 36% were seen once. The sample here was cultured PBMCs, taken from culture after CMV antigen stimulation. The receptor set was obtained from a human donor in good health (CMV status not recorded). Some clones in this sample may be carry-over from other donors' samples.

This clonotype has just a few counts. The chain combines TRBV20-1 with TRBJ2-7, with TRBD2 identical over 14 bases. The CDR3 consists of 17 residues. V lost 6 bases to trimming and J lost 0 bases; unmatched junction nucleotides: 10. CDR1 and CDR2 from the germline V gene are DFQATT and SNEGSKA (reference sequence). CDR3 residues: CSAPGLAGVVSSYEQYF. The CDR3, as DNA: TGCAGTGCCCCGGGACTAGCGGGGGTAGTAAGCTCCTACGAGCAGTACTTC.

This clonotype has more than one count but fewer than ten. This chain uses TRBV3-1 with TRBJ2-1; D gene unclear. The germline gives CDR1 LGHDT, CDR2 YNNKEL (reference sequence). This CDR3 spans 11 amino acids. V lost 2 bases, J lost 6 bases, and 2 bases lay in between. CDR3 nucleotides: TGTGCCAGCAGCCAACTCAATGAGCAGTTCTTC. Amino acids: CASSQLNEQFF.

The rearrangement joins TRBV6-6 to TRBJ1-5; no reliable D call. The CDR3 covers 17 residues. V dropped 2 bases and J dropped 1 base, with 15 bases sitting between them. Germline V lookup: CDR1 MNHNY, CDR2 SVGAGI (reference sequence). CDR3 amino acids: CASSYLVGFGSNQPQHF. The DNA of the CDR3 is TGTGCCAGCAGTTACCTAGTTGGGTTCGGGAGCAATCAGCCCCAGCATTTT.

This clonotype was seen a handful of times. The chain recombines TRBV5-6 with TRBJ2-2; TRBD1 matches 7 bases. This CDR3 region has 15 residues. Germline CDR1 SGHDT, CDR2 YYEEEE. After removal of 1 base from V and 1 base from J, the junction contained 1 base not matched to a gene. The DNA of the CDR3 is TGTGCCAGCAGCTTGACAGGGGTGAACACCGGGGAGCTGTTTTTT. Protein product: CASSLTGVNTGELFF.

This clonotype occurred a few times. This chain links TRBV12-3 or TRBV12-4 with TRBJ2-7; TRBD2 might be the D (5 bases). Deletions cut 6 bases from V and 6 bases from J, with 12 bases between. The length of the CDR3 is 12 residues. The CDR3 here is CASSPGIPEQYF. As DNA, the CDR3 is TGTGCCAGCAGCCCGGGGATTCCCGAGCAGTACTTC.

In its sample, this clonotype was seen many times. V gene TRBV7-8 combines with J gene TRBJ2-7, with TRBD2 identical over 7 bases. The CDR3 sequence is 13 residues long. The V gene end was trimmed by 5 bases and the J gene end by 4 bases; junction bases not matched to a gene: 5. The germline CDR1 and CDR2 sequences are SGHVS and FQNEAQ. The CDR3 DNA sequence: TGTGCCAGCAGCCTACGACTAGCTTACGAGCAGTACTTC. It translates to CASSLRLAYEQYF. Variable domain in full (rest from reference TRBV7-8 and TRBJ2-7): GAGVSQSPRYKVAKRGQDVALRCDPISGHVSLFWYQQALGQGPEFLTYFQNEAQLDKSGLPSDRFFAERPEGSVSTLKIQRTQQEDSAVYLCASSLRLAYEQYFGPGTRLTVT.

This clonotype has only a few counts. The DNA for the CDR3 is TGTGCTAGTGGTTTAGGACTAGCGGGATCTAATGAGCAGTTCTTC. Translation gives CASGLGLAGSNEQFF. The V and J genes are TRBV12-5 and TRBJ2-1; 12 nucleotides align to TRBD2. Germline CDR1 LGHNT, CDR2 FRNRAP. V shed 3 bases, J shed 7 bases, and the junction held 4 bases outside the gene matches. The CDR3 is 15 amino acids.

This clonotype was picked up many times. V is TRBV7-2 and J is TRBJ1-2; 8 nucleotides line up with TRBD1. The CDR3 spans 15 residues. The germline V gene encodes CDR1 SGHTA and CDR2 FQGNSA. V dropped 2 bases and J dropped 5; count of bases not matched to a gene: 7. In DNA form, the CDR3 reads TGTGCCAGCAGCTTATGGGCAGGGGGCCTTTATGGCTACACCTTC. This translates into CASSLWAGGLYGYTF.